Listed here is a single T cell receptor beta chain. This clone was observed a few times. Its antigen is unknown. Per-nucleotide qualities are absent, and no much larger clonotype sits a single base away. TCRbeta CDR3 regions were amplified from genomic DNA by means of the immunoSEQ Assay, a bias-controlled multiplex PCR. Per the authors' processing: The number of nucleated cells in each sample was estimated from the amplification of reference gene primers within the assay. Sequence reads were collapsed and filtered to measure the absolute abundance of every unique TCRbeta CDR3 rearrangement. For each sample, productive Simpson clonality was calculated as the square root of Simpson's diversity index over productive rearrangements. TCRdb obtained this table from immuneACCESS and retained in-frame rearrangements with V and J assigned. These tables miss some clones; where compared with another copy, unresolved V genes account for less than half of the shortfall, and the remainder is unexplained. Clone size and V and J calls were adopted from that table, with D and trimming inferred from the DNA. Here the sample has around 200,000 clones; more than 80% occur a single time. The ten largest clonotypes hold 1.2% of the sample.

The data are from a study of blood T cell repertoires in COVID-19 (dated by TCRdb to the early 2020s). For context, the study as a whole: Samples from collaborators originated in the United States, Italy and Spain and spanned both the acute and convalescent phases of COVID-19. Samples came from the ongoing ImmuneRACE study (first 160 participants) plus 1,254 subjects from 6 global collaborators. Where available, HLA class I and class II types were obtained from metadata supplied by the sample provider rather than from assay-based typing. Deeply sampled blood TCRbeta repertoires from subjects exposed to, actively infected with, or recovered from COVID-19 were included in the dataset. The sample metadata nearly always contained a de-identified subject ID, COVID-19 status, age in years and sex. The prospective study material was composed of cDNA or gDNA derived from T cells, B-cell-depleted T cells, or PBMCs. The repertoires were released in a freely available public database meant as a resource for research on the immune response to SARS-CoV-2. Study-wide conclusions, independent of this receptor: How much clinical and demographic metadata was included differed by source and by participant, and the metadata was provided uncurated.

Participants in the prospective study were aged about 18 to 95 years, lived in more than 20 United States geographic areas, and enrolled through a virtual design. Cohort assignment in the prospective study relied on participant-reported clinical history from a screening survey and a study questionnaire. For ImmuneRACE Cohort 3, a participant was defined as recovered based on two consecutive negative NP/OP PCR tests, clearance by a healthcare professional, or resolution of symptoms. Each participant in the prospective study had whole blood, serum and a nasopharyngeal or oropharyngeal swab collected by mobile phlebotomists. Over a 2-month period, participants in the prospective study had the option of providing additional blood draws and questionnaires. Prospective study blood samples were shipped either frozen or at room temperature before DNA extraction. The CDR3 has 13 amino acids, counting the end cysteine and phenylalanine. The sequence is cut down to CDR3 DNA, 39 bases in frame from base 1. The germline V gene yields SQVTM for CDR1 and ANQGSEA for CDR2. V is pared back by 8 bases and J by 2 bases, with 15 bases lying between the germline termini.

In this chain, TRBV29-1 is recombined with TRBJ1-1; 6 matching bases give a weak D call of TRBD1. The sequence was obtained from a man aged 30-40 years who had recovered from COVID-19. What was sequenced was PBMCs or T cells enriched from blood (not recorded which). The CDR3 here reads CSSRKGGNTEAFF. The DNA sequence is given as TGCAGCTCTCGGAAAGGGGGAAACACTGAAGCTTTCTTT.